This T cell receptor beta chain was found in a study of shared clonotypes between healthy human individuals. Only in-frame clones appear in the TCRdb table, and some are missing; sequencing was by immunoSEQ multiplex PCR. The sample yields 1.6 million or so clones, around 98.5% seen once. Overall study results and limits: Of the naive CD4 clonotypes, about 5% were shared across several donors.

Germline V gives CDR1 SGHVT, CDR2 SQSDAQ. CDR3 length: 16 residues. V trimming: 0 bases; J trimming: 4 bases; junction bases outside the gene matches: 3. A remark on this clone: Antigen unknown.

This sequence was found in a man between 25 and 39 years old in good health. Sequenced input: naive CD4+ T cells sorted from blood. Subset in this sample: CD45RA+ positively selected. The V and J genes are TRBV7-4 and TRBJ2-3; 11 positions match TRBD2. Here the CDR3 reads CASSLALAGGPDTQYF. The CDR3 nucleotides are TGTGCCAGCAGCTTAGCCCTAGCGGGAGGACCAGATACGCAGTATTTT.